This entry lists 2 T cell receptor beta chains sequenced from one sample in a study of T cells in Graves' hyperthyroidism and ophthalmopathy. RNA transcripts were the template for amplifying TCR beta CDR3 regions. Initially, a first-round RT-PCR of the TCR CDR3 employed the HTBI primer set. TCRdb ran MiXCR on the multiplex PCR reads and lists one entry per CDR3 protein. The table has a few hundred thousand distinct CDR3 sequences, about half seen once. Specimen: peripheral blood or thyroid tissue (not recorded which). These receptor sequences come from a woman younger than 35 with Graves' hyperthyroidism.

The chain is built from TRBV15 and TRBJ2-1, with D perhaps TRBD1 (5 bases). CDR1 and CDR2 from the germline V gene are LNHNV and YYDKDF (reference sequence). Trimming stripped 9 bases from V and 7 bases from J, with 13 bases between. This CDR3 is 12 amino acids long. In DNA form, the CDR3 reads TGTGCCACAGGGGTCGGGTTTAATGAGCAGTTCTTC. This codes for CATGVGFNEQFF.

This chain links TRBV27 with TRBJ2-5, with 11 bases identical to TRBD1. Losses at the gene ends were 3 bases for V and 4 bases for J; bases not matched to a gene: 7. This CDR3 has 16 residues. Germline V CDR1 and CDR2: MNHEY, SMNVEV (reference sequence). CDR3 loop: CASSLGTGGERETQYF. CDR3 DNA: TGTGCCAGCAGTTTGGGGACAGGGGGGGAGAGAGAGACCCAGTACTTC.